This T cell receptor beta chain appears in the sequencing data of a study of shared clonotypes between healthy human individuals. The assay was immunoSEQ multiplex PCR, and TCRdb's table has in-frame clones only and misses some. This table has approximately 250,000 clones, 65% appearing once. The CDR3 has 14 residues. Germline V gene lookup returns CDR1 MNHEY and CDR2 SVGAGI. Trimming removed 11 bases from V and 3 bases from J, with 16 bases in between. The sequenced sample consisted of memory CD4+ T cells sorted from blood. Subset defined: CD45RA-negative fraction. The TCR comes from a man in his thirties or forties in good health. This chain joins TRBV6-5 and TRBJ1-4, with a tentative D call TRBD1 (6 bases). CDR3 bases: TGTGCCTGCGGGGGCCGGGAGCCTAATGAAAAACTGTTTTTT. As protein: CACGGREPNEKLFF.